Presented here are 3 T cell receptor beta chains from one specimen sequenced in a study of T cell repertoires in cytomegalovirus infection. Via MiXCR, TCRdb re-called the reads, giving one row per CDR3 protein. This sample yields tens of thousands of distinct CDR3 sequences, of which roughly 20% are seen a single time; 55% to 65% belongs to the top ten. These TCRs' antigens remain unknown. Specimen: CD8+ T cells from cultured PBMCs, collected from culture after CMV antigen stimulation. These receptors were taken from a human donor in good health (CMV status not recorded). Some clones in this sample may be carry-over from other donors' samples.

This clonotype was seen at least ten times. CDR3 region: CASSHAGSSNQPQHF. In DNA form, the CDR3 reads TGCGCCAGCAGCCATGCCGGGAGTAGCAATCAGCCCCAGCATTTT. The rearrangement uses TRBV4-1 and TRBJ1-5; no definite D call. This CDR3 spans 15 amino acids. Germline CDR1 and CDR2: MGHRA and YSYEKL. Trimming shortened V by 3 bases and J by 0 bases, and 9 bases separated the two germline ends.

The rearrangement links TRBV19 to TRBJ1-1, with no clear D. V was cut by 3 bases and J by 7 bases, with 9 bases left in between. Per germline, CDR1 LNHDA and CDR2 SQIVND (reference sequence). The CDR3 runs 12 residues. The CDR3 sequence: CASSIGLLEAFF. In nucleotides, the CDR3 is TGTGCCAGTAGTATCGGCCTACTTGAAGCTTTCTTT.

As to this clonotype: A junction boundary mismatches the germline segment, possibly from a read error. This rearrangement joins TRBV5-3 to TRBJ1-6, with 8 nucleotides matching TRBD1. TRBV5-3 is an ORF, with its function uncertain. The CDR3 extends over 14 amino acids. CDR3 amino acids: CASSLPGGGSPLHF. Here the CDR3 DNA reads TGTGCCAGCAGCTTACCAGGGGGCGGTTCACCCCTCCACTTT.